Listed here are 17 T cell receptor beta chains from one sample, sequenced in a study of cytomegalovirus exposure and HLA in healthy donors (TCRdb year 2017). The library came from the immunoSEQ multiplex PCR assay. A mixture of 60 forward primers for TCR Vbeta segments and 13 reverse primers for TCR Jbeta segments was used in the multiplex PCR. TCRdb took this table from immuneACCESS and kept in-frame rearrangements with V and J called. Such tables lack part of the clones; where checked against another copy, unresolved V genes explain under half of the gap, and the rest is unexplained. The sample yields roughly 100,000 clones; roughly four fifths were counted once. 1% to 1.5% of the sample goes to the ten largest clones. Sequenced input: PBMCs. These receptors originate from a man aged 35 to 55 in good health and CMV-seronegative.

This clone turned up a few times. The chain links TRBV11-2 to TRBJ2-5; 7 bases align to TRBD1. CDR3 length equals 15 residues. Looked up from germline, CDR1 is SGHAT and CDR2 is FQNNGV. Trimming cost V 4 bases and J 1 base; bases outside gene matches: 6. This CDR3 reads CASSSGQTFQETQYF. The DNA of the CDR3 is TGTGCCAGCAGCTCGGGACAGACCTTCCAAGAGACCCAGTACTTC.

This clone turned up a few times. The V call is TRBV7-2, the J call TRBJ1-3; TRBD1 agrees at 7 bases. CDR1 is SGHTA and CDR2 is FQGNSA in the germline V gene. Trimming cost V 5 bases and J 5 bases; bases outside gene matches: 9. CDR3 size: 15 residues. CDR3: CASSPPTGVRNTIYF. CDR3 DNA sequence: TGTGCCAGCAGCCCCCCTACAGGGGTCCGAAACACCATATATTTT.

This clone occurred once. The chain joins TRBV12-5 to TRBJ1-5, with 7 bases that match TRBD1. V lost 3 bases to trimming and J lost 5 bases; unmatched junction nucleotides: 10. The CDR3 extends over 16 amino acids. In germline, CDR1 is LGHNT, CDR2 FRNRAP. CDR3 sequence: CASGLHRGRGDQPQHF. The CDR3 DNA is TGTGCTAGTGGTTTACACAGGGGAAGGGGAGATCAGCCCCAGCATTTT. The full variable domain, in which reference TRBV12-5 and TRBJ1-5 provide the parts outside the CDR3, is DARVTQTPRHKVTEMGQEVTMRCQPILGHNTVFWYRQTMMQGLELLAYFRNRAPLDDSGMPKDRFSAEMPDATLATLKIQPSEPRDSAVYFCASGLHRGRGDQPQHFGDGTRLSIL.

V is TRBV2 and J is TRBJ2-2, with D possibly being TRBD2 (6 bases). This CDR3 is built from 15 residues. Trimming removed 1 base at V and 2 bases at J, with 8 bases between. Germline-derived CDR1 and CDR2 are SNHLY and FYNNEI. The CDR3 DNA reads TGTGCCAGCAGTGAAGACGGGGGAAACACCGGGGAGCTGTTTTTT. This codes for CASSEDGGNTGELFF.

V gene TRBV2 combines with J gene TRBJ2-3; 12 bases agree with TRBD2. V was pared by 6 bases and J by 1 base, with 8 bases of the junction left unmatched. This CDR3 is built from 17 residues. In germline, CDR1 is SNHLY, CDR2 FYNNEI. CDR3 in DNA: TGTGCCAGCAGCCCGACTAGCGGGAGTCGTCGCACAGATACGCAGTATTTT. Translating gives CASSPTSGSRRTDTQYF.

The rearrangement links TRBV6-4 to TRBJ1-1; D gene uncertain. CDR3 length: 14 amino acids. V was trimmed by 2 bases and J by 1 base, leaving 8 bases between them. In germline, CDR1 is MRHNA, CDR2 SNTAGT. CDR3 in amino acids: CASSDGSGNTEAFF. The CDR3 DNA reads TGTGCCAGCAGTGACGGCTCGGGGAACACTGAAGCTTTCTTT.

This sequence joins TRBV19 and TRBJ2-2; 8 bases fit TRBD1. Germline V CDR1 and CDR2: LNHDA, SQIVND (reference sequence). CDR3 length: 13 amino acids. The trim removed 6 bases at V and 4 bases at J, leaving 1 base unmatched. The CDR3 region is CASRGQGTGELFF. The CDR3 DNA sequence: TGTGCCAGTAGAGGACAGGGCACCGGGGAGCTGTTTTTT.

The rearrangement joins TRBV19 to TRBJ2-2; 11 bases are a match to TRBD1. CDR1 is LNHDA and CDR2 is SQIVND in the germline V gene (reference sequence). J was trimmed by 2 bases and V by 6 bases; bases with no gene match: 5. The CDR3 contains 16 residues. The CDR3 region is CASRGQGAINTGELFF. As DNA, the CDR3 is TGTGCCAGTAGAGGACAGGGGGCGATTAACACCGGGGAGCTGTTTTTT.

This chain connects TRBV2 to TRBJ1-2; D gene ambiguous. The CDR3 spans 12 residues. V lost 2 bases and J lost 7, with 8 bases in between. The germline gives CDR1 SNHLY, CDR2 FYNNEI. CDR3 loop: CASSESGGGYTF. CDR3 in DNA: TGTGCCAGCAGTGAATCAGGAGGTGGCTACACCTTC.

The J gene is TRBJ1-6, the V gene TRBV9, with 9 bases lining up with TRBD1. The CDR3 length is 18 residues. Germline V gene sequence: CDR1 SGDLS, CDR2 YYNGEE. With V trimmed by 3 bases and J by 6 bases, 13 bases remained unmatched. CDR3 loop: CASSGARDGTGRNSPLHF. CDR3 in DNA: TGTGCCAGCAGCGGAGCCCGGGACGGGACAGGGCGTAATTCACCCCTCCACTTT.

This clone was detected once. The chain combines TRBV5-8 with TRBJ2-7; D is unclear. The CDR3 has 12 residues. In germline, CDR1 is SGHTS, CDR2 YDEGEE. V was shortened by 3 bases and J by 2 bases, with 6 bases between the two germline ends. The CDR3 region is CASSSSTYEQYF. CDR3 nucleotides: TGTGCCAGCAGCTCATCCACCTACGAGCAGTACTTC.

The chain recombines TRBV6-5 with TRBJ2-3; 7 nucleotides agree with TRBD2. V shed 7 bases and J 4 bases; nucleotides not matched to a gene: 11. This CDR3 comprises 15 residues. CDR1 and CDR2 from the germline V gene are MNHEY and SVGAGI. The CDR3 reads CASTQAGFKSDTQYF. The CDR3 DNA is TGTGCCAGCACTCAAGCGGGGTTCAAGTCAGATACGCAGTATTTT.

V gene TRBV9 combines with J gene TRBJ1-1; D unresolved. V was trimmed by 3 bases and J by 2 bases, leaving 8 bases between them. This CDR3 has 13 amino acids. CDR1 SGDLS and CDR2 YYNGEE come from the germline V gene. The DNA for the CDR3 is TGTGCCAGCAGCGCCGGGAGTAACACTGAAGCTTTCTTT. It codes for CASSAGSNTEAFF.

The chain joins TRBV5-5 to TRBJ2-3; possible D gene TRBD1, 5 bases. Germline-derived CDR1 and CDR2 are SGHKS and YYEKEE (reference sequence). The V end was cut by 7 bases, the J end by 2 bases, with 17 bases between. CDR3 length: 15 amino acids. The CDR3 DNA is TGTGCCAGCGGGCCAGGGATAGACACCACAGATACGCAGTATTTT. This codes for CASGPGIDTTDTQYF. The whole variable domain, filled in from reference TRBV5-5 and TRBJ2-3, reads DAGVTQSPTHLIKTRGQQVTLRCSPISGHKSVSWYQQVLGQGPQFIFQYYEKEERGRGNFPDRFSARQFPNYSSELNVNALLLGDSALYLCASGPGIDTTDTQYFGPGTRLTVL.

This clone turned up a few times. This chain uses TRBV13 with TRBJ2-2; D is possibly TRBD2 (6 bases). Germline V gene lookup returns CDR1 PRHDT and CDR2 FYEKMQ (reference sequence). The CDR3 is 16 amino acids. Trimming pared 4 bases from V and 1 base from J, leaving 13 bases between. CDR3 sequence (DNA): TGTGCCAGCAGCTCCACCGGGACTCTGAACACCGGGGAGCTGTTTTTT. Protein product: CASSSTGTLNTGELFF.

The chain combines TRBV6-5 with TRBJ1-5; tentatively, D is TRBD1 (6 bases). The CDR3 consists of 15 residues. V was trimmed by 6 bases and J by 4 bases, leaving 16 bases between them. Germline V gene data show CDR1 as MNHEY and CDR2 as SVGAGI. The CDR3 spells CASSRRQAPNQPQHF. In DNA, the CDR3 is TGTGCCAGCAGCCGGCGACAGGCCCCGAATCAGCCCCAGCATTTT.

This clone has more than one count but fewer than ten. This chain uses TRBV27 with TRBJ2-7; 8 positions match TRBD1. The CDR3 loop spans 14 amino acids. The germline V gene has CDR1 MNHEY and CDR2 SMNVEV (reference sequence). V shed 6 bases and J 3 bases; nucleotides not matched to a gene: 7. The CDR3 is CASSSRDRRYEQYF. DNA of the CDR3: TGTGCCAGCAGCTCGAGGGACAGGCGCTACGAGCAGTACTTC.